Below, 15 T cell receptor beta chains from the same sample are listed, as sequenced in a study of identical twins. TCRdb ran MiXCR on the 5' RACE reads and lists one entry per CDR3 protein. The repertoire includes about 890,000 distinct CDR3 sequences, more than 9% of them detected once, and about 1.5% sits in the top ten. These sequences were also reported in another study, on yellow fever vaccine responses in identical twins.

Sequencing used PBMCs. The origin of the receptors is a woman under 30 in good health.

V is TRBV12-3 or TRBV12-4 and J is TRBJ2-1; TRBD2 matches at 12 bases. Germline trimming cut 6 bases from V and 4 bases from J; bases unmatched to any gene: 4. The CDR3 is 15 amino acids. The CDR3 loop reads CASRLAGGPYNEQFF. The CDR3 nucleotides read TGTGCCAGCAGGCTAGCGGGAGGGCCTTACAATGAGCAGTTCTTC.

The sample holds many counts of this clonotype. The chain links TRBV28 to TRBJ1-6, with TRBD1 matching 8 bases. The CDR3 is 14 residues long. Germline values: CDR1 MDHEN, CDR2 SYDVKM. Trimming cost V 4 bases and J 12 bases; bases outside gene matches: 8. The CDR3 DNA follows: TGTGCCAGCAGTTCCCCAGGGGGCCCGATACCCCTCCACTTT. Translating gives CASSSPGGPIPLHF.

This clonotype was seen more than once but under ten times. This chain links TRBV5-1 with TRBJ1-2, with TRBD1 matching over 7 bases. Germline trimming cut 6 bases from V and 6 bases from J; bases unmatched to any gene: 8. This CDR3 spans 13 amino acids. Germline CDR1 SGHRS, CDR2 YFSETQ. The CDR3 protein is CASNEGAGHGYTF. The CDR3 bases are TGCGCCAGCAACGAGGGGGCCGGGCATGGCTACACCTTC.

The genes are TRBV11-2 and TRBJ1-2; D not certain. The CDR3 totals 14 residues. V lost 5 bases, J lost 8 bases, and 18 bases lay in between. Per the germline V gene, CDR1 is SGHAT and CDR2 is FQNNGV. In DNA form, the CDR3 reads TGTGCCAGCAGCCCGAACGACGGATTGGGGGGCTACACCTTC. It is translated as CASSPNDGLGGYTF.

In its sample, this clonotype was seen a few times. The J gene is TRBJ2-1, the V gene TRBV12-3 or TRBV12-4; 8 bases match TRBD1. The CDR3 contains 14 residues. Trimming at V came to 6 bases and at J to 8 bases, leaving 9 bases not matched to a gene. The CDR3 region has the DNA TGTGCCAGCAGCCTAGGACAGGGCGCAGATGAGCAGTTCTTC. This codes for CASSLGQGADEQFF.

This clonotype was detected only a few times. The V call is TRBV11-2, the J call TRBJ2-1; weak D call: TRBD2 (7 bases). CDR1 is SGHAT, CDR2 FQNNGV, per germline. This CDR3 comprises 16 residues. V was trimmed by 4 bases and J by 0 bases, leaving 13 bases between them. CDR3 DNA: TGTGCCAGCAGCTGGGGGGGCTTTAGCTCCTACAATGAGCAGTTCTTC. Encoded protein: CASSWGGFSSYNEQFF.

V and J are TRBV7-2 and TRBJ1-1; no firm D call. Trimming removed 5 bases at V and 0 bases at J, with 13 bases between. Germline V gene sequence: CDR1 SGHTA, CDR2 FQGNSA. The length of the CDR3 is 15 residues. CDR3: CASSLTGPMNTEAFF. CDR3 in DNA: TGTGCCAGCAGCCTAACCGGGCCCATGAACACTGAAGCTTTCTTT.

The chain joins TRBV21-1 to TRBJ2-3; the table's D call, TRBD1, has no DNA check behind it. TRBV21-1 is assigned pseudogene status. The CDR3 has 17 amino acids. CDR3 sequence: CASSKPAAHKTGDTQYF. The CDR3 bases are TGTGCCAGCAGCAAACCGGCGGCCCACAAAACAGGGGATACGCAGTATTTT.

V and J are TRBV24-1 and TRBJ2-1; a weak D match, TRBD1 (6 bases). Per germline, CDR1 KGHDR and CDR2 SFDVKD. V was pared by 6 bases and J by 9 bases, with 17 bases between. The CDR3 loop spans 14 amino acids. The CDR3 DNA sequence: TGTGCCACCAGTCGCCAGGGGTATAGTAGTGAGCAGTTCTTC. It encodes CATSRQGYSSEQFF.

The rearrangement joins TRBV20-1 to TRBJ2-2; possible D gene TRBD2, 5 bases. V was cut by 6 bases and J by 5 bases, with 37 bases left in between. This CDR3 is built from 21 residues. The germline V gene encodes CDR1 DFQATT and CDR2 SNEGSKA (reference sequence). CDR3 amino acids: CSALPAPGKVQKVGMTGELFF. In DNA, the CDR3 is TGCAGTGCCCTCCCTGCGCCCGGGAAGGTACAGAAGGTGGGAATGACCGGGGAGCTGTTTTTT.

This clonotype has just a few counts. This sequence joins TRBV10-3 and TRBJ2-5; no firm D call. The CDR3 spans 14 residues. Trimming left V 11 bases short and J 1 base short, with 17 bases between. In germline, CDR1 is ENHRY, CDR2 SYGVKD. CDR3: CAAKRSLGQETQYF. The CDR3 DNA sequence: TGTGCCGCCAAACGTAGTCTCGGCCAAGAGACCCAGTACTTC.

J is TRBJ2-3 and V is TRBV2; 9 bases line up with TRBD2. Unmatched junction bases numbered 16, after V lost 8 bases and J lost 1 base. CDR1 is SNHLY and CDR2 is FYNNEI in the germline V gene. The CDR3 has 18 residues. CDR3 residues: CASCLSLLAGKRTDTQYF. CDR3 sequence (DNA): TGTGCCAGCTGTTTATCCCTTCTAGCGGGGAAACGCACAGATACGCAGTATTTT.

The chain uses TRBV7-6 and TRBJ1-4; no clear D gene. This CDR3 comprises 14 residues. V dropped 2 bases and J dropped 6 bases, with 10 bases sitting between them. Germline V lookup: CDR1 SGHVS, CDR2 FNYEAQ. The CDR3 protein is CASSLSIDHEKLFF. DNA for the CDR3: TGTGCCAGCAGCTTAAGCATAGACCATGAAAAACTGTTTTTT.

The chain employs TRBV24-1 and TRBJ2-1; D call uncertain. The V gene lost 3 bases and the J gene lost 8 bases, with 4 bases spanning the gap. This CDR3 region has 11 residues. Germline V gene lookup returns CDR1 KGHDR and CDR2 SFDVKD. The CDR3 coding sequence is TGTGCCACCAGTGATAAGGATGAGCAGTTCTTC. It translates to CATSDKDEQFF.

This clonotype was seen only a few times. The chain carries TRBV3-1 and TRBJ2-2; unclear D gene. Trimming left V 1 base short and J 4 bases short, with 7 bases between. Germline CDR1 LGHDT, CDR2 YNNKEL (reference sequence). The CDR3 loop spans 14 amino acids. The CDR3, as DNA: TGTGCCAGCAGCCAAGCTAGGGCCACCGGGGAGCTGTTTTTT. Encoded protein: CASSQARATGELFF.